What follows are 12 T cell receptor beta chains derived from one specimen sequenced in a study of cytomegalovirus exposure and HLA in healthy donors (TCRdb year 2017). Receptors were amplified or captured by the immunoSEQ multiplex PCR assay. For the multiplex PCR, a mixture combining 60 forward primers for TCR Vbeta segments and 13 reverse primers for TCR Jbeta segments was used. Drawn from immuneACCESS, this table holds only the in-frame rearrangements with V and J called that TCRdb kept. Clones are partly lost; checked studies trace under half to an unresolved V gene and leave the rest unexplained. This sample's table has entries for about 150,000 clones. Around 1.6% of the sample comes from the top ten. The sequencing input was PBMCs. Receptors originate from a woman aged 45-59 years in good health and CMV-seronegative.

The rearrangement uses TRBV19 and TRBJ1-1, with a possible D match to TRBD1 (6 bases). Germline loops: CDR1 LNHDA, CDR2 SQIVND (reference sequence). The germline V and J ends were trimmed by 11 bases and 4 bases, with 14 bases remaining between them. There are 12 residues in the CDR3. The CDR3 sequence is CACSDSFTEAFF. Here the CDR3 DNA reads TGTGCCTGTTCGGACAGTTTCACTGAAGCTTTCTTT.

The chain has TRBV4-2 and TRBJ1-2; D not resolved. CDR1 LGHNA and CDR2 YNFKEQ come from the germline V gene. Trimming cost V 5 bases and J 5 bases, with 18 bases left between them. CDR3 length equals 15 residues. CDR3 bases: TGTGCCAGCAGCGACTGGAGCTCAGACTCGTATGGCTACACCTTC. Translating gives CASSDWSSDSYGYTF.

V usage is TRBV28 and J usage is TRBJ1-1; tentative D call: TRBD1 (6 bases). CDR1 MDHEN and CDR2 SYDVKM come from the germline V gene. This CDR3 is 18 amino acids long. V was pared by 7 bases and J by 4 bases, with 28 bases between. CDR3 amino acids: CASTTIPGTLRGPTEAFF. The CDR3 DNA sequence: TGTGCCAGCACCACCATCCCCGGGACACTCCGGGGCCCCACTGAAGCTTTCTTT.

The chain has TRBV28 and TRBJ2-1; D possibly corresponds to TRBD2 (6 bases). Germline loops: CDR1 MDHEN, CDR2 SYDVKM. The CDR3 spans 14 residues. The ends were cut back, 3 bases at V and 9 bases at J, with 15 bases in the middle. The CDR3 DNA sequence: TGTGCCAGCAGTTTTGGCCGGGGGAGTTCTGAGCAGTTCTTC. As protein: CASSFGRGSSEQFF.

J is TRBJ2-5 and V is TRBV30; 13 positions agree with TRBD2. In germline, CDR1 is GTSNPN, CDR2 SVGIG (reference sequence). There are 15 residues in the CDR3. V trimming: 3 bases; J trimming: 2 bases; junction bases outside the gene matches: 3. CDR3 residues: CAWRPGLAGQETQYF. DNA of the CDR3: TGTGCCTGGAGGCCGGGACTAGCGGGACAAGAGACCCAGTACTTC.

J is TRBJ1-1 and V is TRBV10-3, with D tentatively TRBD1 (5 bases). The CDR3 sequence is 11 residues long. Deletions cut 7 bases from V and 5 bases from J, with 8 bases between. Germline V gives CDR1 ENHRY, CDR2 SYGVKD. This CDR3 is CAITDRTEAFF. CDR3 DNA sequence: TGTGCCATCACCGACAGAACTGAAGCTTTCTTT.

V gene TRBV2 combines with J gene TRBJ1-4; 9 positions match TRBD1. V lost 7 bases to trimming and J lost 8 bases; unmatched junction nucleotides: 8. The germline V gene encodes CDR1 SNHLY and CDR2 FYNNEI. The CDR3 loop spans 14 amino acids. The CDR3 DNA reads as TGTGCCAGCACCCGGGACAGGGCCGGGGAAAAACTGTTTTTT. As protein: CASTRDRAGEKLFF.

The chain has TRBV18 and TRBJ1-6; tentative D call: TRBD1 (5 bases). The V end was cut by 5 bases, the J end by 0 bases, with 14 bases between. CDR1 and CDR2 from the germline V gene are KGHSH and LQKENI. This CDR3 region has 17 residues. The CDR3 DNA sequence: TGTGCCAGCTCAGCACTTGGGGGGAGCTCCTATAATTCACCCCTCCACTTT. Amino acid sequence: CASSALGGSSYNSPLHF.

The V gene is TRBV9, the J gene TRBJ2-1, with D tentatively TRBD2 (7 bases). Germline V gene sequence: CDR1 SGDLS, CDR2 YYNGEE. The CDR3 contains 16 residues. The V and J ends lost 0 bases and 6 bases respectively, with 16 bases between them. For the CDR3, the DNA is TGTGCCAGCAGCGTAGGGCCTCGGGGGGCCGTCAATGAGCAGTTCTTC. Translating it yields CASSVGPRGAVNEQFF.

The chain employs TRBV6-5 and TRBJ2-1; perhaps TRBD2 as D (5 bases). Per the germline V gene, CDR1 is MNHEY and CDR2 is SVGAGI. Deletions cut 2 bases from V and 0 bases from J, with 5 bases between. This CDR3 comprises 14 residues. The CDR3 spells CASSYGSSYNEQFF. CDR3 sequence (DNA): TGTGCCAGCAGTTACGGGAGCTCCTACAATGAGCAGTTCTTC.

Written as DNA, the CDR3 is TGTGCCAGCAGCCAAGGACCGGGGGACATTCAGTACTTC. As protein: CASSQGPGDIQYF. The chain couples TRBV4-2 to TRBJ2-4; a possible D gene is TRBD2 (6 bases). V shed 1 base and J shed 8 bases, with 9 bases lying between them. The CDR3 totals 13 residues. Germline V gene lookup returns CDR1 LGHNA and CDR2 YNFKEQ.

J is TRBJ2-1 and V is TRBV7-2, with a possible D match to TRBD2 (5 bases). Trimming removed 2 bases from V and 6 bases from J, with 8 bases in between. The germline V gene encodes CDR1 SGHTA and CDR2 FQGNSA. The CDR3 contains 13 residues. CDR3 nucleotide sequence: TGTGCCAGCAGCTTAACTAGGGTCAATGAGCAGTTCTTC. Translation: CASSLTRVNEQFF.